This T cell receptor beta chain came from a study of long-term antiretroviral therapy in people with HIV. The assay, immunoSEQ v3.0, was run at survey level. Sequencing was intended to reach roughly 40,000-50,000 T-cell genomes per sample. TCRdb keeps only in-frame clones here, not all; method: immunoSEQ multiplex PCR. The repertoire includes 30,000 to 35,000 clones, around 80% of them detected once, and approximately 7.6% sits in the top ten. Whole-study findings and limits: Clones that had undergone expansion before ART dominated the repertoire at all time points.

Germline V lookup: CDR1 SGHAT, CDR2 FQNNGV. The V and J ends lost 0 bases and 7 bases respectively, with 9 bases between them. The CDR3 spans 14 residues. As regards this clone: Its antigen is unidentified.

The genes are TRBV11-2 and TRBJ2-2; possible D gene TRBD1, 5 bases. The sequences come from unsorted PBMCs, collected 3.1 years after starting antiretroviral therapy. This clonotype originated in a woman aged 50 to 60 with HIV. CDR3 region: CASSLDRGVGELFF. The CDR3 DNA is TGTGCCAGCAGCTTAGATAGGGGCGTCGGGGAGCTGTTTTTT. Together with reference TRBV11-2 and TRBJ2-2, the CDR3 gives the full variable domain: EAGVAQSPRYKIIEKRQSVAFWCNPISGHATLYWYQQILGQGPKLLIQFQNNGVVDDSQLPKDRFSAERLKGVDSTLKIQPAKLEDSAVYLCASSLDRGVGELFFGEGSRLTVL.